The entry below gives a single TCR beta chain sequence along with its context. The target antigen is unknown. Sequencing of the DNA from cultured CD4+ T cells was carried out with the Oncomine TCR Beta short-read assay. TCRdb called the PCR reads again in MiXCR, with one record for every CDR3 protein. The table lists about 9,700 distinct CDR3 sequences, around 70% of them singletons. Noted treatment: roughly 10-day PBMC culture with coronavirus spike peptide pools or control peptides (ViraFEST assay). Once peptide pools had expanded antigen-specific T cells, ViraFEST sequenced TCRs. Germline CDR1 reads LGHNA; CDR2 reads YSLEER. Trimming pared 0 bases from V and 3 bases from J, leaving 14 bases between. This CDR3 contains 16 residues. The sample belongs to a study of vaccination and CD4 T cells after COVID-19. Study context: Researchers treated control cultures with a CEFX pool, an HIV-1 Nef pool, or no peptide.

Sequencing used CD4+ T cells from blood, cultured in vitro. This sequence joins TRBV4-3 and TRBJ1-2, with D tentatively TRBD1 (5 bases). This sequence was found in a human donor who had recovered from COVID-19. Here the CDR3 DNA reads TGCGCCAGCAGCCAAGAAGTAGGCAGGGAATACTATGGCTACACCTTC. It is translated as CASSQEVGREYYGYTF.